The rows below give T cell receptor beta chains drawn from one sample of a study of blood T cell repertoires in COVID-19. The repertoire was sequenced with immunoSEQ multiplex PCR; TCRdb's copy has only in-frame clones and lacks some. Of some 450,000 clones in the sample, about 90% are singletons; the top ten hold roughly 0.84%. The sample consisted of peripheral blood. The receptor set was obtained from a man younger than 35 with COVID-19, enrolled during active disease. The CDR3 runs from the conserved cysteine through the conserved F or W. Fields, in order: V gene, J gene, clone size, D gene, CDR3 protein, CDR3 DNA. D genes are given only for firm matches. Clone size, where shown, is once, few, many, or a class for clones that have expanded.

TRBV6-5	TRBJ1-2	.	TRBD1	CASKRTGGGYTF	TGTGCCAGCAAAAGGACAGGGGGTGGCTACACCTTC
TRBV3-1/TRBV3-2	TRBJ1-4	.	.	CASSQTGPHEKLFF	TGTGCCAGCAGCCAAACAGGGCCCCATGAAAAACTGTTTTTT
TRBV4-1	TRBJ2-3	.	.	CASSQLDNYGTQYF	TGCGCCAGCAGCCAATTAGACAATTATGGCACGCAGTATTTT
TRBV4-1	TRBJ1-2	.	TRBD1	CASSPRTGSYGYTF	TGCGCCAGCAGCCCCCGGACAGGGAGTTATGGCTACACCTTC
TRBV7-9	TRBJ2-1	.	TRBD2	CASSSIAAGGRNEQFF	TGTGCCAGCAGCTCCATCGCGGCGGGAGGAAGGAATGAGCAGTTCTTC
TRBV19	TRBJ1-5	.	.	CASRSTERNQPQHF	TGTGCCAGTAGGTCGACAGAGCGCAATCAGCCCCAGCATTTT
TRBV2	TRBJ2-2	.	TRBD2	CASSGTSRVVGGELFF	TGTGCCAGCAGCGGGACTAGCCGGGTAGTAGGCGGGGAGCTGTTTTTT
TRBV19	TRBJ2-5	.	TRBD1	CASSELGQGAKTQYF	TGTGCCAGTAGTGAACTGGGACAGGGGGCCAAGACCCAGTACTTC
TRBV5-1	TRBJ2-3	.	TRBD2	CASSSAGGYTDTQYF	TGCGCCAGCAGCTCAGCGGGAGGGTACACAGATACGCAGTATTTT
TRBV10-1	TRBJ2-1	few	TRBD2	CASSEYVAGSNEQFF	TGCGCCAGCAGTGAGTATGTAGCGGGGTCCAATGAGCAGTTCTTC
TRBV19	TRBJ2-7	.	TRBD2	CASSIWTSSDEQYF	TGTGCCAGTAGTATCTGGACTAGCTCCGACGAGCAGTACTTC
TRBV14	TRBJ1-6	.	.	CASGSGPGDSPLHF	TGTGCCAGCGGATCCGGGCCCGGGGATTCACCCCTCCACTTT
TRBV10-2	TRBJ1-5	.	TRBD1	CASSVTGGDQPQHF	TGCGCCAGCAGTGTAACAGGGGGCGATCAGCCCCAGCATTTT
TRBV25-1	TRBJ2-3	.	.	CASSEWELSGTDTQYF	TGTGCCAGCAGTGAATGGGAGTTGAGCGGCACAGATACGCAGTATTTT
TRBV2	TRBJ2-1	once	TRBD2	CASSLAGAVEQFF	TGTGCCAGCAGCCTAGCGGGGGCCGTTGAGCAGTTCTTC
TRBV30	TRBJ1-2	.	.	CARGLQGIRHGYTF	TGTGCCCGGGGATTACAGGGAATCAGGCATGGCTACACCTTC
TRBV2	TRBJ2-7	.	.	CASSGQQGYEQYF	TGTGCCAGCAGTGGCCAACAGGGCTACGAGCAGTACTTC
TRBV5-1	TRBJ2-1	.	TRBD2	CASSLGLAAAYNEQFF	TGCGCCAGCAGCTTGGGACTAGCGGCCGCCTACAATGAGCAGTTCTTC
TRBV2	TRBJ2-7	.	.	CASKEGHPKPEQYF	TGTGCCAGCAAAGAGGGACACCCTAAACCCGAGCAGTACTTC
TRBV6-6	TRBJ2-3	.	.	CATGGDTQYF	TGTGCCACGGGTGGAGATACGCAGTATTTT
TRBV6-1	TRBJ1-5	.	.	CASSEVRSQGGQPQHF	TGTGCCAGCAGTGAGGTTCGGAGTCAGGGAGGTCAGCCCCAGCATTTT
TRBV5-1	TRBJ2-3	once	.	CASSVPAGSTDTQYF	TGCGCCAGCAGCGTCCCGGCAGGGAGCACAGATACGCAGTATTTT
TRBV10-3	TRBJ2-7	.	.	CAIQGSYEQYF	TGTGCCATCCAGGGCTCCTACGAGCAGTACTTC
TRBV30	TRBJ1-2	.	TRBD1	CAWSLTGGGYTF	TGTGCCTGGAGCCTAACAGGGGGAGGCTACACCTTC
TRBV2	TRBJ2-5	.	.	CASCANTGQPSETQYF	TGTGCCAGCTGCGCGAATACAGGGCAGCCCAGTGAGACCCAGTACTTC
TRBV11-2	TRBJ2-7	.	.	CATDPPSSPYYEQYF	TGTGCCACCGACCCCCCGTCTAGCCCTTACTACGAGCAGTACTTC
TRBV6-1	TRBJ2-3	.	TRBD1	CASSEGGQGADTQYF	TGTGCCAGCAGTGAAGGGGGACAGGGGGCGGATACGCAGTATTTT
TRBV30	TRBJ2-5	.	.	CAWSVSQETQYF	TGTGCCTGGAGCGTTAGTCAAGAGACCCAGTACTTC
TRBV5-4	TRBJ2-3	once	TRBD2	CASSLSGGAEVDTQYF	TGTGCCAGCAGCTTGAGCGGGGGGGCCGAGGTAGATACGCAGTATTTT
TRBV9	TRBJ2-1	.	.	CASSVADWSSYNEQFF	TGTGCCAGCAGCGTAGCTGACTGGAGCTCCTACAATGAGCAGTTCTTC
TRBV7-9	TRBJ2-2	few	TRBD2	CASSLRDYSNTGELFF	TGTGCCAGCAGCTTGAGGGACTACTCGAACACCGGGGAGCTGTTTTTT
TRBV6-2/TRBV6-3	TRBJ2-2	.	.	CASSYSNRVNGELFF	TGTGCCAGCAGTTACTCGAACAGGGTGAACGGGGAGCTGTTTTTT
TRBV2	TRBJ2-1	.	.	CASRYQGNNEQFF	TGTGCCAGCAGGTACCAGGGGAACAATGAGCAGTTCTTC
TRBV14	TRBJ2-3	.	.	CASSQVGSYTDTQYF	TGTGCCAGCAGCCAAGTGGGGAGTTACACAGATACGCAGTATTTT
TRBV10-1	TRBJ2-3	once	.	CASSGVWGQVDTQYF	TGCGCCAGCAGTGGGGTTTGGGGCCAAGTAGATACGCAGTATTTT